The T cell receptor beta chain described here comes from a study of STAT5B mutations in CD4+ large granular lymphocyte leukemia. With regard to this clone: Its matching antigen is unknown.

Profiled with immunoSEQ multiplex PCR; TCRdb holds only in-frame clones, not every one. Among some 51,000 clones listed, around 82% were seen once. The CDR3 loop spans 12 amino acids. Germline CDR1 is MNHEY and CDR2 is SVGAGI. The V end lost 6 bases, the J end lost 4 bases, and 9 bases lay between the germline ends. Study findings and constraints: Top patient clones used TRBV06 genes more often: 8/27 versus 2/35 in controls.

The receptor's source is a human donor in good health. The sequenced material came from CD4+ T cells from blood buffy coats. This chain joins TRBV6-5 and TRBJ1-2; D is ambiguous. CDR3 nucleotides: TGTGCCAGCAGAACCAGCGGCTATGGCTACACCTTC. This gives the protein CASRTSGYGYTF.